Listed below are T cell receptor beta chains from one sample, sequenced in a study of vaccination and CD4 T cells after COVID-19. TCRdb called the PCR reads again in MiXCR, with one record for every CDR3 protein. The sample records tens of thousands of distinct CDR3 sequences, approximately 50% being singletons. The antigens of these receptors remain unknown. Sequencing used CD4+ T cells from blood, cultured in vitro, obtained before SARS-CoV-2 vaccination. Receptors originate from a human donor who received a COVID-19 vaccine. The CDR3 runs from the conserved cysteine through the conserved F or W. A D gene is named only where the DNA matches it firmly. Part of the rows lack a size; the others show once, few, many or a class for expanded clones.

d_gene	j_gene	v_gene	abundance	CDR3nt	CDR3aa
NA	TRBJ2-5	TRBV20-1	few	TGCAGTGCGCAAGTACAGGGAGCGTACCAAGAGACCCAGTACTTC	CSAQVQGAYQETQYF
NA	TRBJ1-2	TRBV5-4	NA	TGTGCCAGCAGCTTGGAGCCGGGAGGCGGCTACACCTTC	CASSLEPGGGYTF
TRBD2	TRBJ2-3	TRBV12-3/TRBV12-4	NA	TGTGCCAGCAGTTGGTTAGCGGGGGGGCGAGGCACAGATACGCAGTATTTT	CASSWLAGGRGTDTQYF
NA	TRBJ1-2	TRBV30	NA	TGTGCCTGGAGTGTATCTAGCGACACGCATGGCTACACCTTC	CAWSVSSDTHGYTF
NA	TRBJ2-7	TRBV6-1	few	TGTGCCAGCAGTGAGGGCGGGTGGAGAGCTTACGAGCAGTACTTC	CASSEGGWRAYEQYF
NA	TRBJ1-1	TRBV6-5	few	TGTGCCAGCAGTTACTCGGGGAGGGCTCCGGCGAACACTGAAGCTTTCTTT	CASSYSGRAPANTEAFF
NA	TRBJ2-2	TRBV5-4	NA	TGTGCCAGCAGCTTGACTCGAGCCGGGGAGCTGTTTTTT	CASSLTRAGELFF
TRBD1	TRBJ1-3	TRBV2	few	TGTGCCAGCAGCGCCGGGACAGCAGGAAACACCATATATTTT	CASSAGTAGNTIYF
TRBD2	TRBJ2-3	TRBV7-9	NA	TGTGCCAGCAGCTTAGATAGAGCGGGGGCTTTCACAGATACGCAGTATTTT	CASSLDRAGAFTDTQYF
NA	TRBJ1-1	TRBV15	few	TGTGCCACCAGCAGAGATATGAACACTGAAGCTTTCTTT	CATSRDMNTEAFF
NA	TRBJ1-1	TRBV12-3/TRBV12-4	few	TGTGCCAGCAGCCCGGGACTAGGAGCTTTCTTT	CASSPGLGAFF
NA	TRBJ2-6	TRBV19	NA	TGTGCCAGTAGTATCACAGGGAGAGGCGCTGGGGCCAACGTCCTGACTTTC	CASSITGRGAGANVLTF
TRBD2	TRBJ2-3	TRBV7-3	NA	TGTGCCAGCAGCCCGCGGACTAGCGGGGGGCTCGGGGGAGATACGCAGTATTTT	CASSPRTSGGLGGDTQYF
NA	TRBJ2-3	TRBV7-9	NA	TGTGCCAGCAGCGAACGGCGGGCAGATACGCAGTATTTT	CASSERRADTQYF
NA	TRBJ2-5	TRBV6-2/TRBV6-3	NA	TGTGCCAGCAGTTCGTGGGGGGAAGAGACCCAGTACTTC	CASSSWGEETQYF
NA	TRBJ2-5	TRBV5-1	NA	TGCGCCAGCAGCTTGGCCGTGGATTTGGCGGCCCAGTACTTC	CASSLAVDLAAQYF
NA	TRBJ2-6	TRBV5-1	NA	TGCGCCAGCAGCTTGTTAGCTGCGACGGGAGGGGCCAACGTCCTGACTTTC	CASSLLAATGGANVLTF
NA	TRBJ1-4	TRBV6-1	NA	TGTGCCAGCAGTGAAGCGCTTCGTAGGAAACTGTTTTTT	CASSEALRRKLFF
TRBD1	TRBJ1-5	TRBV23-1	NA	TGCGCCAGCAGTCAATCGGACAGGGTATTGGGTCAGCCCCAGCATTTT	CASSQSDRVLGQPQHF
NA	TRBJ2-7	TRBV19	NA	TGTGCCAGTAGTATTAACAGGGACAACGAGCAGTACTTC	CASSINRDNEQYF
NA	TRBJ1-1	TRBV2	NA	TGTGCCAGCAGGGGAGGGTGGGACACTGAAGCTTTCTTT	CASRGGWDTEAFF
TRBD1	TRBJ1-5	TRBV20-1	once	TGCAGTGCTAGAGACGGAACAGGGGCGGGACGGCCCCAGCATTTT	CSARDGTGAGRPQHF
TRBD1	TRBJ1-1	TRBV20-1	NA	TGCAGTGCTCGTCCCGGGACAGGTTACACTGAAGCTTTCTTT	CSARPGTGYTEAFF
NA	TRBJ1-1	TRBV10-2	NA	TGCGCCAGCAGTGAGTTGGGGACACCTCAAGCTTTCTTT	CASSELGTPQAFF
NA	TRBJ2-5	TRBV16	NA	TGTGCCAGCAGCCAACGCAGGCAAGAGACCCAGTACTTC	CASSQRRQETQYF
TRBD2	TRBJ2-1	TRBV7-2	NA	TGTGCCAGCAGCCGACAAACTAGCGGGGGGTACAATGAGCAGTTCTTC	CASSRQTSGGYNEQFF
NA	TRBJ1-6	TRBV7-8	few	TGTGCCAGCAGCTTAGTGGGGGGATTCAATTCACCCCTCCACTTT	CASSLVGGFNSPLHF
TRBD1	TRBJ2-2	TRBV6-1	once	TGTGCCAGCAGTGTAAGGGGGCCCGGGGAGCTGTTTTTT	CASSVRGPGELFF
NA	TRBJ2-3	TRBV5-1	NA	TGCGCCAGCAGCGCGAATACAGGAAGCACAGATACGCAGTATTTT	CASSANTGSTDTQYF
NA	TRBJ2-6	TRBV20-1	NA	TGCAGTGCTGGGGGCGCTGGTGGGGCCAACGTCCTGACTTTC	CSAGGAGGANVLTF
TRBD1	TRBJ2-7	TRBV7-8	NA	TGTGCCAGCAGCCTGACAGGGGGCGGCGGGTCCTACGAGCAGTACTTC	CASSLTGGGGSYEQYF
TRBD1	TRBJ1-2	TRBV7-9	NA	TGTGCCAGCAGAGCCAAGACAGGGCCCGCCAGTGGCTACACCTTC	CASRAKTGPASGYTF
NA	TRBJ1-5	TRBV19	NA	TGTGCCAGTAGTAAGTTGGTTTTAGCAAGTCAGCCCCAGCATTTT	CASSKLVLASQPQHF
NA	TRBJ2-1	TRBV6-1	NA	TGTGCCAGCAGTGAAAGTTGGGATGAGCAGTTCTTC	CASSESWDEQFF
TRBD1	TRBJ1-5	TRBV7-8	few	TGTGCCAGCAGCCGCCCGGGACAGCTCAATCAGCCCCAGCATTTT	CASSRPGQLNQPQHF
NA	TRBJ1-2	TRBV7-2	few	TGTGCCAGCAGCCGAGTGAGGGGCGACTATGGCTACACCTTC	CASSRVRGDYGYTF
NA	TRBJ1-2	TRBV6-1	medium-sized	TGTGCCAGCTTTATAACCGCGTCGGATTCTTATGGCTACACCTTC	CASFITASDSYGYTF
NA	TRBJ1-2	TRBV20-1	NA	TGCAGTGCTAAGGTCCCCCTTTCTAACTATGGCTACACCTTC	CSAKVPLSNYGYTF
NA	TRBJ1-6	TRBV6-5	NA	TGTGCCAGCAGTTACTCGGAAGGGGCCTACAATTCACCCCTCCACTTT	CASSYSEGAYNSPLHF
NA	TRBJ1-4	TRBV2	NA	TGTGCCAGCAGTGAAGGGTACTCCGCAACTAATGAAAAACTGTTTTTT	CASSEGYSATNEKLFF
TRBD2	TRBJ2-5	TRBV7-3	few	TGTGCCAGCAGCTTAAGTGGCGGGGGGGCAGAGACCCAGTACTTC	CASSLSGGGAETQYF
NA	TRBJ2-2	TRBV19	NA	TGTGCCAGCGGGGACTCCGGGTCAGTTCGGGAGCTGTTTTTT	CASGDSGSVRELFF
NA	TRBJ1-4	TRBV6-1	NA	TGTGCCAGCAGCCTCCGGGGGATAAGCGAAAAACTGTTTTTT	CASSLRGISEKLFF
TRBD1	TRBJ1-2	TRBV6-1	NA	TGTGCCAGCAGTGGGACAGGGTGGATCTATGGCTACACCTTC	CASSGTGWIYGYTF
NA	TRBJ1-2	TRBV30	NA	TGTGCCTGGAGAAGCCTGGTCGGCTACACCTTC	CAWRSLVGYTF
NA	TRBJ2-3	TRBV30	NA	TGTGCCTGGAGTGCCGGGGGTGGGACAGATACGCAGTATTTT	CAWSAGGGTDTQYF
NA	TRBJ2-5	TRBV11-2	few	TGTGCCAGCAGCTGGGGGACACGACAAGAGACCCAGTACTTC	CASSWGTRQETQYF
NA	TRBJ1-5	TRBV10-2	NA	TGCGCCAGCAGTGAGGGAGGGTACGGCAATCAGCCCCAGCATTTT	CASSEGGYGNQPQHF
NA	TRBJ1-2	TRBV10-3	NA	TGTGCCATCAGTGAGATTAGGGTATCCTATGGCTACACCTTC	CAISEIRVSYGYTF
NA	TRBJ1-3	TRBV20-1	few	TGCAGTGCTAGAGATCCGTGGGGGTCTGGAAACACCATATATTTT	CSARDPWGSGNTIYF
NA	TRBJ1-1	TRBV30	NA	TGTGCCAGTAAACAGAACACTGAAGCTTTCTTT	CASKQNTEAFF
NA	TRBJ2-7	TRBV20-1	NA	TGCAGTGCTAGAAGGGGCGGGTTCGAGTACGAGCAGTACTTC	CSARRGGFEYEQYF
NA	TRBJ2-1	TRBV12-3/TRBV12-4	NA	TGTGCCAGCAGTTTAGCGCGCAGCTCTAATGAGCAGTTCTTC	CASSLARSSNEQFF
NA	TRBJ1-1	TRBV6-1	NA	TGTGCCAGCAGTGGGACGGTGAACACTGAAGCTTTCTTT	CASSGTVNTEAFF
NA	TRBJ2-2	TRBV30	NA	TGTGCCTGGAGGCAGGAAAACACCGGGGAGCTGTTTTTT	CAWRQENTGELFF
NA	TRBJ2-7	TRBV20-1	NA	TGCAGTGCCAGAGGCGGCAGCTACGAGCAGTACTTC	CSARGGSYEQYF
TRBD1	TRBJ2-5	TRBV24-1	few	TGTGCCACCAGTGAGCCGACAGGGATTGGGGAGACCCAGTACTTC	CATSEPTGIGETQYF